What follows are 30 T cell receptor beta chains derived from one specimen sequenced in a study of post-analysis software for immune sequencing data (dated by TCRdb to about 2015). Results the study describes overall, beyond this receptor: Significantly higher frequencies in patients than in controls were found for a few TRBV segments, including TRBV5-6, TRBV5-1 and TRBV20-1.

Receptor libraries were prepared by PCR. Sequencing used an Illumina HiSeq 2500. Unique molecular identifiers were incorporated into TCR beta cDNA libraries to reduce PCR and sequencing biases. The public reads were run again by TCRdb, first through fastp at Q25 and then through MiXCR, and only productive beta chains were kept. Each CDR3 protein gets just one entry, which takes the most common genes and DNA from the rows behind it. The sample profile shows about 200,000 distinct CDR3 sequences; 25% to 30% of them were found once. In total, the top ten clones hold 3% to 4% of the sample. No antigen has been assigned to these receptors. The source material was blood. Every receptor here comes from a girl aged 2-17 years with multiple sclerosis.

This clonotype was observed many times. The genes are TRBV15 and TRBJ2-3; 7 nucleotides align to TRBD2. V gave up 5 bases and J gave up 3 bases; unmatched junction bases: 8. Germline V gene sequence: CDR1 LNHNV, CDR2 YYDKDF (reference sequence). The CDR3 runs to 15 residues. The CDR3 loop reads CATSRRREPTDTQYF. DNA for the CDR3: TGTGCCACCAGCCGCCGGCGGGAGCCAACAGATACGCAGTATTTT.

V gene TRBV11-2 combines with J gene TRBJ2-7, with 11 bases lining up with TRBD2. After removal of 5 bases from V and 4 bases from J, the junction contained 7 bases not matched to a gene. CDR1 is SGHAT and CDR2 is FQNNGV in the germline V gene. The CDR3 has 15 amino acids. This CDR3 reads CASSPRLAGKYEQYF. CDR3 coding DNA: TGTGCCAGCAGCCCAAGACTAGCGGGGAAGTACGAGCAGTACTTC.

The rearrangement joins TRBV6-2 or TRBV6-3 to TRBJ2-1, with 10 bases matching TRBD1. The V gene end was trimmed by 3 bases and the J gene end by 9 bases; junction bases not matched to a gene: 2. Germline CDR1 reads MNHEY; CDR2 reads SVGEGT. The CDR3 has 13 residues. The CDR3 reads CASSYGQGGEQFF. CDR3 sequence (DNA): TGTGCCAGCAGTTATGGACAGGGGGGTGAGCAGTTCTTC.

This clonotype was seen a handful of times. The V call is TRBV3-1, the J call TRBJ1-2; no reliable D call. Trimming shortened V by 0 bases and J by 12 bases, and 11 bases separated the two germline ends. CDR3 length: 12 residues. The germline V gene has CDR1 LGHDT and CDR2 YNNKEL (reference sequence). The CDR3, as DNA: TGTGCCAGCAGCCAAGATAACCGGCGCCACACCTTC. Its translation is CASSQDNRRHTF.

This clonotype was detected a few times. The chain is built from TRBV7-9 and TRBJ1-2; D perhaps matches TRBD1 (5 bases). The length of the CDR3 is 15 residues. Germline lookup yields CDR1 SEHNR and CDR2 FQNEAQ (reference sequence). The V end was cut by 2 bases, the J end by 6 bases, with 16 bases between. The CDR3 reads CASSLRGGREHGYTF. The CDR3 nucleotides read TGTGCCAGCAGCTTAAGGGGCGGTAGAGAACATGGCTACACCTTC.

Comment on this clonotype: One end of the junction fails to match germline, which may point to a read error. The chain joins TRBV6-2 or TRBV6-3 to TRBJ1-5, with unresolved D. This CDR3 region has 13 residues. The germline gives CDR1 MNHEY, CDR2 SVGEGT. The CDR3, as DNA: TGTGCTAGCAGTCTCAGCCTCAAGCAGCCCCAGCATTTT. It specifies CASSLSLKQPQHF.

The genes are TRBV20-1 and TRBJ2-5; 7 bases align to TRBD1. Per the germline V gene, CDR1 is DFQATT and CDR2 is SNEGSKA (reference sequence). After removal of 3 bases from V and 4 bases from J, the junction contained 8 bases not matched to a gene. This CDR3 has 14 residues. The CDR3 here is CSARGSRQGETQYF. The CDR3 nucleotides are TGCAGTGCTAGGGGTTCAAGACAGGGAGAGACCCAGTACTTC.

This clonotype was counted at least ten times. V and J are TRBV12-3 or TRBV12-4 and TRBJ2-7, with D possibly matching TRBD2 (6 bases). The CDR3 is made up of 16 amino acids. V was clipped by 6 bases and J by 2 bases, with 20 bases between them. The CDR3 bases are TGTGCCAGCAGACCCGGGGACTCGAGCGTGGCCTACGAGCAGTACTTC. Translated, it gives CASRPGDSSVAYEQYF.

The chain has TRBV3-1 and TRBJ1-6; D not resolved. This CDR3 has 13 residues. Germline V gene data show CDR1 as LGHDT and CDR2 as YNNKEL (reference sequence). Trimming left V 4 bases short and J 6 bases short, with 7 bases between. The CDR3 coding sequence is TGTGCCAGCAGCCGGGTTCTTAATTCACCCCTCCACTTT. Translating it yields CASSRVLNSPLHF.

A word on this clonotype: This may be a read error, as it is one base from a much larger clone. The chain couples TRBV5-1 to TRBJ2-5, with D tentatively TRBD2 (5 bases). CDR1 is SGHRS and CDR2 is YFSETQ in the germline V gene. This CDR3 is built from 14 residues. The V gene lost 4 bases and the J gene lost 2 bases, with 12 bases spanning the gap. The CDR3 protein is CASSHGGRQETQYF. In nucleotides, the CDR3 is TGCGCCAGCAGCCATGGAGGCAGACAAGAGACCCAGTACTTC.

This clonotype was detected ten times or more. The chain couples TRBV5-5 to TRBJ1-5, with unresolved D. V was shortened by 2 bases and J by 5 bases, with 14 bases between the two germline ends. Germline V CDR1 and CDR2: SGHKS, YYEKEE (reference sequence). There are 15 residues in the CDR3. In DNA, the CDR3 is TGTGCCAGCAGCTTAGGGCTAGCGGGGTATCAGCCCCAGCATTTT. As protein: CASSLGLAGYQPQHF.

Worth noting for this clonotype: One end of the junction is discordant with germline, which a read error may explain. J is TRBJ2-3 and V is TRBV3-1; possible D gene TRBD2, 6 bases. The length of the CDR3 is 15 residues. Germline CDR1 LGHDT, CDR2 YNNKEL (reference sequence). The CDR3 loop reads CAGSQGLPSTDTQYF. The CDR3 nucleotides read TGTGCCGGCAGCCAAGGACTACCAAGCACAGATACGCAGTATTTT.

This clonotype was observed many times. The CDR3 loop is CASSSGQNYNSPLHF. The CDR3 region has the DNA TGTGCCAGCAGTTCCGGACAGAACTATAATTCACCCCTCCACTTT. This chain uses TRBV12-3 or TRBV12-4 with TRBJ1-6, with D perhaps TRBD1 (6 bases). V was clipped by 4 bases and J by 3 bases, with 10 bases between them. The CDR3 loop spans 15 amino acids.

J is TRBJ2-2 and V is TRBV7-2, with 10 bases fitting TRBD2. There are 17 residues in the CDR3. V shed 1 base and J 3 bases; nucleotides not matched to a gene: 5. Looked up from germline, CDR1 is SGHTA and CDR2 is FQGNSA. The CDR3: CASSLESGRGDTGELFF. The CDR3, as DNA: TGTGCCAGCAGCTTAGAGAGCGGGAGGGGTGACACCGGGGAGCTGTTTTTT. The whole variable domain, remainder taken from reference TRBV7-2 and TRBJ2-2, is GAGVSQSPSNKVTEKGKDVELRCDPISGHTALYWYRQSLGQGLEFLIYFQGNSAPDKSGLPSDRFSAERTGGSVSTLTIQRTQQEDSAVYLCASSLESGRGDTGELFFGEGSRLTVL.

This sequence joins TRBV28 and TRBJ1-6; tentative D call: TRBD1 (5 bases). The CDR3 is 13 residues long. The germline gives CDR1 MDHEN, CDR2 SYDVKM. V lost 5 bases to trimming and J lost 8 bases, with 10 bases between them. CDR3 amino acids: CASSEGTYSPLHF. CDR3 DNA: TGTGCCAGCAGTGAGGGGACGTATTCACCCCTCCACTTT.

This clonotype was seen ten or more times. The rearrangement links TRBV5-1 to TRBJ1-2; 8 bases match TRBD1. V was clipped by 7 bases and J by 3 bases; unmatched bases: 8. CDR1 and CDR2 (germline): SGHRS, YFSETQ. The CDR3 contains 14 residues. In nucleotides, the CDR3 is TGCGCCAGCTCTCGACAGGGGACGGACTATGGCTACACCTTC. This codes for CASSRQGTDYGYTF.

The J gene is TRBJ2-4, the V gene TRBV27; 9 positions match TRBD2. Germline loops: CDR1 MNHEY, CDR2 SMNVEV (reference sequence). The CDR3 loop spans 14 amino acids. The V gene end was trimmed by 0 bases and the J gene end by 9 bases; junction bases not matched to a gene: 3. CDR3 loop: CASSLSSGGIIQYF. The DNA of the CDR3 is TGTGCCAGCAGTTTATCAAGCGGGGGGATCATTCAGTACTTC.

This clonotype was seen more than once but under ten times. This may be a read error, as it is one base from a much larger clone. The rearrangement links TRBV20-1 to TRBJ2-7; D is unresolved. CDR1 and CDR2 from the germline V gene are DFQATT and SNEGSKA (reference sequence). The CDR3 spans 11 residues. CDR3 residues: CGAYDGYEQYF. The DNA of the CDR3 is TGCGGTGCTTACGACGGGTACGAGCAGTACTTC.

The chain employs TRBV4-2 and TRBJ2-5, with D possibly matching TRBD2 (5 bases). The J call is uncertain, as TRBJ2-7 better fits the DNA end. The CDR3 extends over 16 amino acids. CDR1 LGHNA and CDR2 YNFKEQ come from the germline V gene. The CDR3 region is CASSPGPTIPSGEQYF. As DNA, the CDR3 is TGTGCCAGCAGCCCCGGGCCGACTATTCCCTCGGGCGAGCAGTACTTC.

This clonotype appeared a few times. V usage is TRBV2 and J usage is TRBJ2-7; TRBD2 aligns across 7 bases. The J call is in doubt because the DNA end fits TRBJ2-5 better. The CDR3 spans 15 residues. CDR1 and CDR2 (germline): SNHLY, FYNNEI. The CDR3 nucleotides read TGTGCCAGCAGTGCCCGCCGGACTAGTCGGGAGACCCAGTACTTC. Protein: CASSARRTSRETQYF.

The genes are TRBV4-2 and TRBJ2-6; D is perhaps TRBD2 (5 bases). This CDR3 comprises 18 residues. The V gene's germline CDR1 is LGHNA and CDR2 YNFKEQ. The V and J ends lost 0 bases and 0 bases respectively, with 12 bases between them. CDR3 sequence reads: CASSQEEVLLSGANVLTF. Here the CDR3 DNA reads TGTGCCAGCAGCCAAGAGGAGGTCCTCCTCTCTGGGGCCAACGTCCTGACTTTC.

There are many counts of this clonotype. The chain has TRBV29-1 and TRBJ1-2; a possible D gene is TRBD1 (6 bases). The CDR3 runs 17 residues. In germline, CDR1 is SQVTM, CDR2 ANQGSEA. V was shortened by 7 bases and J by 7 bases, with 31 bases between the two germline ends. The CDR3 reads CSAEGLTGIPFPGGYTF. The CDR3 coding sequence is TGCAGCGCAGAGGGATTGACAGGAATCCCCTTCCCTGGTGGCTACACCTTC.

This clonotype was observed at least ten times. The chain employs TRBV20-1 and TRBJ2-3; D perhaps matches TRBD2 (5 bases). Trimming took 1 base from V and 5 from J, leaving 13 bases between them. The length of the CDR3 is 14 residues. Germline V CDR1 and CDR2: DFQATT, SNEGSKA (reference sequence). The CDR3 bases are TGCAGTGCTAGAGTTCGAGGGTTCGGAGATACGCAGTATTTT. This translates into CSARVRGFGDTQYF.

This clonotype showed up many times. The CDR3 spells CASSYRAGKPNEQFF. The CDR3 DNA reads as TGTGCCAGCAGTTATCGGGCAGGGAAGCCCAATGAGCAGTTCTTC. The gene calls are TRBV6-5 and TRBJ2-1, with D tentatively TRBD1 (5 bases). V was trimmed by 3 bases and J by 6 bases, leaving 15 bases between them. The V gene's germline CDR1 is MNHEY and CDR2 SVGAGI. This CDR3 is 15 amino acids long.

The table lists this clonotype with a count of one. A clone one base away is much larger, so this may be a read error. The V gene is TRBV7-3, the J gene TRBJ2-3, with 10 bases matching TRBD2. Germline V gene sequence: CDR1 SGHTA, CDR2 FQGTGA. The trim removed 5 bases at V and 10 bases at J, leaving 18 bases unmatched. This CDR3 comprises 17 residues. The CDR3 loop reads CASSLLPLAGKEGAQYF. The CDR3 nucleotides are TGTGCCAGCAGCCTCCTCCCACTAGCGGGAAAAGAGGGTGCGCAGTATTTT.

This chain links TRBV7-2 with TRBJ2-1; 10 nucleotides agree with TRBD2. Germline CDR1 SGHTA, CDR2 FQGNSA. Trimming cost V 5 bases and J 7 bases; bases outside gene matches: 5. This CDR3 comprises 14 residues. The CDR3 loop reads CASSAPSGRNEQFF. The CDR3 DNA reads TGTGCCAGCAGCGCCCCTAGCGGGAGAAATGAGCAGTTCTTC.

Note on this clonotype: A read error may explain this, as a much larger clone is one base away. The chain joins TRBV20-1 to TRBJ2-3, with unresolved D. The CDR3 runs to 12 residues. Germline V gives CDR1 DFQATT, CDR2 SNEGSKA (reference sequence). Between the trimmed V and J ends, which lost 6 bases and 8 bases, there was a span of 15 bases. The CDR3 sequence is CSATLGVGTQYF. The CDR3 DNA is TGCAGTGCGACTCTGGGCGTGGGTACGCAGTATTTT.

A word on this clonotype: The junction departs from germline at one end; a sequencing error may be responsible. The chain combines TRBV10-3 with TRBJ1-5; maybe TRBD1 (5 bases). CDR3 length: 13 residues. Germline assignment: CDR1 ENHRY and CDR2 SYGVKD. The CDR3 sequence: CAIRESGDQPQHF. CDR3 in DNA: TGTGCCATCAGGGAGTCGGGGGATCAGCCCCAGCATTTT.

This clonotype has at least ten counts. The V call is TRBV27, the J call TRBJ2-6, with TRBD1 identical over 7 bases. This CDR3 is 17 amino acids long. Germline CDR1 is MNHEY and CDR2 is SMNVEV (reference sequence). The ends lost 2 bases at V and 0 bases at J; junction bases unmatched: 4. The CDR3 region is CASSLAQGSSGANVLTF. CDR3 DNA: TGTGCCAGCAGTTTAGCACAGGGGAGCTCTGGGGCCAACGTCCTGACTTTC.

This clonotype was counted between two and nine times. The V and J genes are TRBV4-1 and TRBJ1-1; 9 nucleotides agree with TRBD1. The J segment lost 12 bases and the V segment lost 0 bases, leaving 11 bases of the junction unmatched. Germline V lookup: CDR1 MGHRA, CDR2 YSYEKL. The CDR3 runs 15 residues. The CDR3 DNA follows: TGCGCCAGCAGCCAAGACGGACAGGGGCGCGAACCGACTTTCTTT. It yields the protein CASSQDGQGREPTFF.